This T cell receptor beta chain originates from a study of CD8 T cells in Susac syndrome. General study points: The study admitted that it had a relatively small number of individuals in its TCR sequencing and HLA analysis.

CDR3 length: 13 amino acids. Germline CDR1 is GTSNPN and CDR2 is SVGIG (reference sequence). The V and J ends lost 2 bases and 7 bases respectively, with 14 bases between them. RNA, at roughly 0.45 to 1 ug, was reverse transcribed with random hexamers. One entry per CDR3 protein results from TCRdb running MiXCR on the immunoSEQ multiplex PCR reads. This sample has around 200,000 distinct CDR3 sequences; around 95% occur once, and the top ten carry approximately 0.075%. A note on this clonotype: Its antigen is undetermined.

The chain carries TRBV30 and TRBJ1-2; D call uncertain. The sequence came from a human donor with multiple sclerosis. Input material: CD4+ T cells from PBMCs. The CDR3 is CAWSPPGSRGYTF. CDR3 nucleotide sequence: TGTGCCTGGAGTCCTCCGGGGAGTCGTGGCTACACCTTC. Drawing the rest from reference TRBV30 and TRBJ1-2, the complete variable domain is SQTIHQWPATLVQPVGSPLSLECTVEGTSNPNLYWYRQAAGRGLQLLFYSVGIGQISSEVPQNLSASRPQDRQFILSSKKLLLSDSGFYLCAWSPPGSRGYTFGSGTRLTVV.